This T cell receptor (beta chain) was recovered during a study of prognosis after radiotherapy for stage I lung cancer. About the research overall: In the span from April 2018 to early 2019, stage I non-small cell lung cancer patients were enrolled. General study findings and limits: A difference in TRBV and TRBJ gene usage was reportedly seen between patients with and without metastases. With medians of about 10,000 versus 6,900, unique TCR clone counts fell after stereotactic body radiation therapy.

Genomic DNA yielded TCR beta CDR3, amplified by two-round multiplex PCR. Initially, in first-round PCR, primers specific to each TRBV and TRBJ gene were used. TCRdb re-analysed the multiplex PCR reads in MiXCR, keeping a single row per CDR3 protein. The table includes around 19,000 distinct CDR3 sequences, roughly 53% detected once. V lost 6 bases and J 10 bases, leaving 19 bases between the germline ends. This CDR3 region has 14 residues. This clonotype was counted at least ten times. The antigen remains undetermined. The clonotype was recovered from a donor aged 50 or older with non-small cell lung cancer. The chain couples TRBV12-3 or TRBV12-4 to TRBJ1-3, with D maybe TRBD1 (5 bases). This specimen consisted of PBMCs, obtained before or after stereotactic body radiation therapy (not recorded which). In nucleotides, the CDR3 is TGTGCCAGCAGCCCACAGTTAACAGGTTCGACCATATATTTT. This codes for CASSPQLTGSTIYF.